The 23 T cell receptor beta chains below all came from one sample that was sequenced in a study of blood T cell repertoires in COVID-19. Clones were read by immunoSEQ multiplex PCR, and TCRdb kept only the in-frame ones, dropping some. The sample has about 360,000 clones; 70% to 90% are singletons. The material sequenced was peripheral blood. Receptor source: a human donor in a cohort sampled during active COVID-19.

This clone was seen ten or more times. The J gene is TRBJ2-7, the V gene TRBV12-3 or TRBV12-4, with D unclear. Trimming took 3 bases from V and 6 from J, leaving 6 bases between them. The CDR3 has 11 residues. The CDR3 protein is CASSLQAEQYF. The CDR3, as DNA: TGTGCCAGCAGTTTGCAGGCCGAGCAGTACTTC.

This rearrangement joins TRBV30 to TRBJ2-5; possibly TRBD1 for D (5 bases). The germline V and J ends were trimmed by 5 bases and 7 bases, with 17 bases remaining between them. Per the germline V gene, CDR1 is GTSNPN and CDR2 is SVGIG (reference sequence). The CDR3 is made up of 13 amino acids. DNA for the CDR3: TGTGCCTGGCGAAGGGGATTTATTGGGACCCAGTACTTC. It yields the protein CAWRRGFIGTQYF.

This clone was observed a few times. The chain recombines TRBV7-6 with TRBJ2-3, with D perhaps TRBD1 (6 bases). The V gene's germline CDR1 is SGHVS and CDR2 FNYEAQ. The ends were cut back, 7 bases at V and 0 bases at J, with 14 bases in the middle. CDR3 length equals 15 residues. The CDR3 sequence: CASTTAGASTDTQYF. In nucleotides, the CDR3 is TGTGCCAGCACGACCGCAGGGGCTAGCACAGATACGCAGTATTTT.

This clone was counted a few times. The gene calls are TRBV25-1 and TRBJ2-1; TRBD2 agrees at 10 bases. The germline CDR1 and CDR2 sequences are MGHDK and SYGVNS. The CDR3 is 17 residues long. V was pared by 4 bases and J by 0 bases, with 6 bases of the junction left unmatched. CDR3 DNA sequence: TGTGCCAGCAGTGGATCCAAGCGGGGGGGCTCCTACAATGAGCAGTTCTTC. Translated, it gives CASSGSKRGGSYNEQFF.

The chain uses TRBV19 and TRBJ2-7, with 8 bases identical to TRBD1. Germline-derived CDR1 and CDR2 are LNHDA and SQIVND (reference sequence). This CDR3 is 15 amino acids long. Germline trimming cut 5 bases from V and 2 bases from J; bases unmatched to any gene: 8. Written as DNA, the CDR3 is TGTGCCAGTAGTCAACCGGGACAGGCCCCCTACGAGCAGTACTTC. This gives the protein CASSQPGQAPYEQYF.

The chain is built from TRBV7-9 and TRBJ1-2; perhaps TRBD1 as D (5 bases). The CDR3 totals 14 residues. Between the trimmed V and J ends, which lost 5 bases and 1 base, there was a span of 11 bases. Germline V gene sequence: CDR1 SEHNR, CDR2 FQNEAQ (reference sequence). The CDR3 DNA follows: TGTGCCAGCAGCCTCGGGGGGAATAACTATGGCTACACCTTC. Its translation: CASSLGGNNYGYTF.

The chain carries TRBV7-9 and TRBJ2-3, with 8 bases matching TRBD1. Unmatched junction bases numbered 9, after V lost 1 base and J lost 3 bases. The germline V gene has CDR1 SEHNR and CDR2 FQNEAQ (reference sequence). CDR3 length: 17 amino acids. CDR3 loop: CASSLGMVRGLTDTQYF. The CDR3 DNA is TGTGCCAGCAGCTTAGGAATGGTCAGGGGGCTAACAGATACGCAGTATTTT.

V usage is TRBV12-3 or TRBV12-4 and J usage is TRBJ2-2, with D unresolved. This CDR3 contains 12 residues. Trimming took 6 bases from V and 5 from J, leaving 7 bases between them. The CDR3 here is CASSWHTGELFF. The CDR3 region has the DNA TGTGCCAGCAGCTGGCATACCGGGGAGCTGTTTTTT.

The CDR3 bases are TGCGCCAGCAGCTTGTGGACAAGCTCCTACAATGAGCAGTTCTTC. This gives the protein CASSLWTSSYNEQFF. The chain has TRBV5-1 and TRBJ2-1; D possibly corresponds to TRBD1 (5 bases). With 1 base removed from V and 0 bases from J, the gap between germline ends came to 8 bases. The germline V gene encodes CDR1 SGHRS and CDR2 YFSETQ. The CDR3 length is 15 residues.

V is TRBV3-1 (or the pseudogene TRBV3-2) and J is TRBJ2-5, with 7 bases identical to TRBD1. The V gene end was trimmed by 6 bases and the J gene end by 5 bases; junction bases not matched to a gene: 12. Germline V gives CDR1 LGHDT, CDR2 YNNKEL (reference sequence). This CDR3 has 15 residues. In nucleotides, the CDR3 is TGTGCCAGCAGACCCGACAGGGCGGTTTGGGAGACCCAGTACTTC. Translating it yields CASRPDRAVWETQYF.

J is TRBJ1-2 and V is TRBV7-9; D might be TRBD1 (5 bases). Trimming took off 1 base at V and 3 bases at J, with 9 bases between the two ends. Germline-derived CDR1 and CDR2 are SEHNR and FQNEAQ (reference sequence). This CDR3 contains 14 residues. CDR3 residues: CASSLGSGDYGYTF. The CDR3 region has the DNA TGTGCCAGCAGCTTAGGTTCGGGGGACTATGGCTACACCTTC.

Note on this clone: A read error may account for a junction end that differs from germline. The chain is built from TRBV24-1 and TRBJ1-4, with D possibly matching TRBD1 (6 bases). Germline loops: CDR1 KGHDR, CDR2 SFDVKD. The CDR3 extends over 18 amino acids. The CDR3 sequence is CATSSPGGRKGTSEKLFF. The CDR3 bases are TGTGCCACCAGTAGTCCGGGGGGCAGGAAGGGGACTAGTGAAAAACTGTTTTTT.

The genes are TRBV6-5 and TRBJ2-2, with D perhaps matching TRBD2 (6 bases). The germline V and J ends were trimmed by 6 bases and 6 bases, with 11 bases remaining between them. The CDR3 totals 13 residues. Germline V gene sequence: CDR1 MNHEY, CDR2 SVGAGI. The CDR3 here is CASSTSQAGELFF. CDR3 coding DNA: TGTGCCAGCAGCACTAGCCAGGCCGGGGAGCTGTTTTTT.

The chain has TRBV13 and TRBJ2-5, with 11 bases fitting TRBD2. This CDR3 has 16 amino acids. The junction had 5 bases not matched to a gene; V was cut back by 0 bases and J by 5 bases. Germline assignment: CDR1 PRHDT and CDR2 FYEKMQ (reference sequence). CDR3 coding DNA: TGTGCCAGCAGCTTAGGATCTAGCGGGGGGCCGGAGACCCAGTACTTC. Encoded protein: CASSLGSSGGPETQYF.

The chain carries TRBV2 and TRBJ2-7; a possible D gene is TRBD1 (6 bases). Germline loops: CDR1 SNHLY, CDR2 FYNNEI. The V and J ends lost 6 bases and 0 bases respectively, with 12 bases between them. The CDR3 runs 14 residues. The chain's CDR3 is CASRAEDSSYEQYF. CDR3 DNA: TGTGCCAGCAGGGCAGAGGACAGCTCCTACGAGCAGTACTTC.

V gene TRBV4-1 combines with J gene TRBJ1-4, with TRBD1 identical over 11 bases. CDR3 length: 16 amino acids. Germline V gene lookup returns CDR1 MGHRA and CDR2 YSYEKL. Unmatched junction bases numbered 6, after V lost 4 bases and J lost 5 bases. The CDR3 sequence is CASSPGQGARNEKLFF. DNA of the CDR3: TGCGCCAGCAGCCCCGGACAGGGGGCGCGAAATGAAAAACTGTTTTTT.

CDR3 sequence reads: CASSSDREKLFF. The CDR3 nucleotides are TGTGCCAGCAGCTCGGACAGAGAAAAACTGTTTTTT. The gene calls are TRBV5-4 and TRBJ1-4, with D possibly TRBD1 on 6 matching bases. Trimming left V 3 bases short and J 8 bases short, with 8 bases between. The CDR3 has 12 amino acids. Germline V CDR1 and CDR2: SGHNT, YYREEE (reference sequence).

The genes are TRBV24-1 and TRBJ2-3, with 10 positions matching TRBD1. J lost 2 bases, V lost 7 bases, and 5 bases had no gene match. This CDR3 comprises 15 residues. Germline-derived CDR1 and CDR2 are KGHDR and SFDVKD. The CDR3 spells CATSAGTGDTDTQYF. The CDR3 DNA reads TGTGCCACCAGCGCCGGGACAGGGGACACAGATACGCAGTATTTT.

This clone occurred once. J is TRBJ2-3 and V is TRBV7-2, with TRBD2 matching over 7 bases. The CDR3 spans 18 residues. Germline V CDR1 and CDR2: SGHTA, FQGNSA. Germline trimming cut 8 bases from V and 2 bases from J; bases unmatched to any gene: 19. In DNA form, the CDR3 reads TGTGCCAGCGCAGCTGATTCGGCTGCGGGGGTGAACACAGATACGCAGTATTTT. Its protein product is CASAADSAAGVNTDTQYF.

The CDR3 DNA reads as TGTGCCAGCAGCTTAGTGGGGACAGGGATGCAGCCCCAGCATTTT. Its translation: CASSLVGTGMQPQHF. V and J are TRBV7-9 and TRBJ1-5; 9 bases fit TRBD1. The junction had 5 bases not matched to a gene; V was cut back by 1 base and J by 7 bases. Germline V gene lookup returns CDR1 SEHNR and CDR2 FQNEAQ (reference sequence). This CDR3 is built from 15 residues.

This clone was seen once. The rearrangement uses TRBV2 and TRBJ2-5, with D maybe TRBD1 (6 bases). V lost 3 bases and J 4 bases, leaving 12 bases between the germline ends. This CDR3 spans 14 amino acids. Per the germline V gene, CDR1 is SNHLY and CDR2 is FYNNEI. The CDR3 DNA sequence: TGTGCCAGCAGTGACAGGGGTCATAGAGAGACCCAGTACTTC. Protein: CASSDRGHRETQYF.

This clone appeared once. This sample also contains other DNA sequences that code for the same CDR3. This chain joins TRBV2 and TRBJ2-1; TRBD2 matches 10 bases. This CDR3 region has 14 residues. V was clipped by 4 bases and J by 5 bases; unmatched bases: 2. Germline CDR1 SNHLY, CDR2 FYNNEI. Here the CDR3 DNA reads TGTGCCAGCAGTGGTCTAGCGGGAGACAATGAGCAGTTCTTC. This codes for CASSGLAGDNEQFF.

The chain employs TRBV3-1 (or the pseudogene TRBV3-2) and TRBJ2-3; 14 bases map to TRBD2. The length of the CDR3 is 16 residues. The trim removed 4 bases at V and 3 bases at J, leaving 3 bases unmatched. Germline values: CDR1 LGHDT, CDR2 YNNKEL (reference sequence). DNA of the CDR3: TGTGCCAGCAGCCTCCGACTAGCGGGAGGGACAGATACGCAGTATTTT. Its protein product is CASSLRLAGGTDTQYF.